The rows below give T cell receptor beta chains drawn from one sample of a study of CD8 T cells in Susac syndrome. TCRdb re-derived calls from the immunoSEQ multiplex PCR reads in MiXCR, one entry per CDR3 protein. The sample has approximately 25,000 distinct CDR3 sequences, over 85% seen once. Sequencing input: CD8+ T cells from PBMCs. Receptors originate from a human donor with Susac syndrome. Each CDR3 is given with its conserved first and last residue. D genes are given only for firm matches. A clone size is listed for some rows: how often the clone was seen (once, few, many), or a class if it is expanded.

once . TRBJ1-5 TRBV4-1 TGCGCCAGCAGCCAAGTCCCGAGTCAGCCCCAGCATTTT CASSQVPSQPQHF
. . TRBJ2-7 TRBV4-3 TGCGCCAGCAGCCAAGACAGCCCCTACGAGCAGTACTTC CASSQDSPYEQYF
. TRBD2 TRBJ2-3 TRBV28 TGTGCCAGCAGTTTGACTAGCGGAGTCACAGATACGCAGTATTTT CASSLTSGVTDTQYF
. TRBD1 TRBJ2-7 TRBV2 TGTGCCAGCAGGACCAAGGGGGACAGGGTTACCTACGAGCAGTACTTC CASRTKGDRVTYEQYF
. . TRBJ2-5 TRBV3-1 TGTGCCAGCAGCCAAGGCCGCAGGCAAGAGACCCAGTACTTC CASSQGRRQETQYF
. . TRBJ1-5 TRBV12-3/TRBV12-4 TGTGCCAGCAGTGTAGGGGCAGGGTCTCAGCCCCAGCATTTT CASSVGAGSQPQHF
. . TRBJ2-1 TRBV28 TGTGCCAGCGGGAAAGATGCAGACAATGAGCAGTTCTTC CASGKDADNEQFF
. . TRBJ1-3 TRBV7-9 TGTGCCAGCAGCAAACCTGGGGGGGACTCTGGAAACACCATATATTTT CASSKPGGDSGNTIYF
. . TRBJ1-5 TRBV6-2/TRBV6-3 TGTGCCAGCGCCTTAACAGGGAGTGGCAATCAGCCCCAGCATTTT CASALTGSGNQPQHF
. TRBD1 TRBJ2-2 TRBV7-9 TGTGCCAGCAGCCTGTTGACAGGGGTCACCGGGGAGCTGTTTTTT CASSLLTGVTGELFF
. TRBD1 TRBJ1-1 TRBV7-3 TGTGCCAGCAGCCTTGGGAGAAGGACAGGGGTTGGCACTGAAGCTTTCTTT CASSLGRRTGVGTEAFF
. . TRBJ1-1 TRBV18 TGTGCCAGCTCACCACTAGAGAGTATGAACACTGAAGCTTTCTTT CASSPLESMNTEAFF
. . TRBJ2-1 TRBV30 TGTGCCTGGAGTGTAGGGGGGGACAATGAGCAGTTCTTC CAWSVGGDNEQFF
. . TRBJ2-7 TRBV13 TGTGCCAGCAGCTTAGAAGGCGCCCTTCCAGGCGAGCAGTACTTC CASSLEGALPGEQYF
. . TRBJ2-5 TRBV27 TGTGCCAGCGGTTTTGGGGAGCAAGAGACCCAGTACTTC CASGFGEQETQYF
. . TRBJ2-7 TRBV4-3 TGCGCCAGCAGCCAAGGGGCAGGGGTATCCTACGAGCAGTACTTC CASSQGAGVSYEQYF
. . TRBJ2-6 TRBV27 TGTGCCAGCAGATTGTGGCCTGGGGCCAACGTCCTGACTTTC CASRLWPGANVLTF
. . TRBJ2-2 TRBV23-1 TGCGCCAGCAGTCCCGGGGTAGAGGTCCCCGGGGAGCTGTTTTTT CASSPGVEVPGELFF
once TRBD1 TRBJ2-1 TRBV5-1 TGCGCCAGCAGAAATGACAGGGTTGAGCAGTTCTTC CASRNDRVEQFF
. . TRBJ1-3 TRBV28 TGTGCCAGCAGTTATAGATACACCATATATTTT CASSYRYTIYF
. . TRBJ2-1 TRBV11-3 TGTGCCAGCACCTGGGGGGCCTCTTACAATGAGCAGTTCTTC CASTWGASYNEQFF
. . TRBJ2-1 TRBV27 TGTGCCAGCAGTTTAACGGGGGGCTTGTTTTTTAATGAGCAGTTCTTC CASSLTGGLFFNEQFF